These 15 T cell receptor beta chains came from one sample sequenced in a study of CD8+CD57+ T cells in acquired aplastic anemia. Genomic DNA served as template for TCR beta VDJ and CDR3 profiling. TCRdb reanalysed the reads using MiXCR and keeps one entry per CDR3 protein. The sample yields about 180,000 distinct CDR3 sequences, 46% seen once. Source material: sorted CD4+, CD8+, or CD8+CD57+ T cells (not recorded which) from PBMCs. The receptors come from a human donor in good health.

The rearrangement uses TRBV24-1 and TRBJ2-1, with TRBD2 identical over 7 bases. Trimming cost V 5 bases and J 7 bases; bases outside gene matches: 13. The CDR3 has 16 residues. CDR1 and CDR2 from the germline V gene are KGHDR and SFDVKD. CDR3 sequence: CATSARSGLEGNEQFF. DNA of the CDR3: TGTGCCACCAGTGCCCGATCCGGACTAGAGGGTAATGAGCAGTTCTTC.

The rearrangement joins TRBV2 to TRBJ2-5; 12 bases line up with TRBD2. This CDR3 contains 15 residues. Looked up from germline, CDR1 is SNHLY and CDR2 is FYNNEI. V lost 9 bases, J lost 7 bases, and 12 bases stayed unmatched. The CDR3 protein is CASGTSGFLGGTQYF. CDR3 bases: TGTGCCAGTGGGACTAGCGGGTTCTTGGGAGGGACCCAGTACTTC.

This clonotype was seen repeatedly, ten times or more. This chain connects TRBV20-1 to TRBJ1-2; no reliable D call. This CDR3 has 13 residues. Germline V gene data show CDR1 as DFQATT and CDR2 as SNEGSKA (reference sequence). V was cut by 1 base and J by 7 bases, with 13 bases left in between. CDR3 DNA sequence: TGCAGTGCTAGAGTAAGCGCCCTGGGTGGCTACACCTTC. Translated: CSARVSALGGYTF.

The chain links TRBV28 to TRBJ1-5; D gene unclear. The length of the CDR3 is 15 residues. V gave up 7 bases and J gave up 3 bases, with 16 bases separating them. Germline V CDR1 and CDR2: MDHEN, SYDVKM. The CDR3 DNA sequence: TGTGCCAGCAACCGCCGTGACGGGTTCAATCAGCCCCAGCATTTT. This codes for CASNRRDGFNQPQHF.

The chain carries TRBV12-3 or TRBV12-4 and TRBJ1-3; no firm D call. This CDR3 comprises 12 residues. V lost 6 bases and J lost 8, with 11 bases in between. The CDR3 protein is CASSRSGDTIYF. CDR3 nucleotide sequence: TGTGCCAGCAGCCGTTCGGGAGACACCATATATTTT.

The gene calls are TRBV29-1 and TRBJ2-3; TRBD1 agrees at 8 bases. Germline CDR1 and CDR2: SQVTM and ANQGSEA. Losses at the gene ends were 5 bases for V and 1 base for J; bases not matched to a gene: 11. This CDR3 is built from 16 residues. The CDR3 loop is CSVTWTGSSRTDTQYF. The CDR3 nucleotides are TGCAGCGTTACCTGGACAGGGAGTTCGCGCACAGATACGCAGTATTTT.

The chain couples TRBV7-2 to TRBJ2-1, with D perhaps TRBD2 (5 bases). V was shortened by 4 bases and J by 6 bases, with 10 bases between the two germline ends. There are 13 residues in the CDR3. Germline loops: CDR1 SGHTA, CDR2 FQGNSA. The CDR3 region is CASSSERTNEQFF. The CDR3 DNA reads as TGTGCCAGCAGCTCGGAGCGGACCAATGAGCAGTTCTTC.

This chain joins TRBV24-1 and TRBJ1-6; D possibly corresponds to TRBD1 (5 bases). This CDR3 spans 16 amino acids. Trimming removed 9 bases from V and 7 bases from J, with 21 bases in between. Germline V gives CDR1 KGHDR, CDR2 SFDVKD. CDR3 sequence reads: CATPSRIGTGNSPLHF. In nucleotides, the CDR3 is TGTGCCACCCCTTCGCGTATAGGGACCGGGAATTCACCCCTCCACTTT.

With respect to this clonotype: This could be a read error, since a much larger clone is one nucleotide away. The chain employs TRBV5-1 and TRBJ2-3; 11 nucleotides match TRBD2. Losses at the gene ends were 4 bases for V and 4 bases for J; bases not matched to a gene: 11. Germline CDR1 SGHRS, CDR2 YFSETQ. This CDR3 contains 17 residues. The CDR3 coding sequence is TGCGCCAGCAGCCCTAGTATAGCGGGAGGGCCGGCAGATACGCAGTATTTT. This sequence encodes CASSPSIAGGPADTQYF. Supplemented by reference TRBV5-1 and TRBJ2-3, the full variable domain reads KAGVTQTPRYLIKTRGQQVTLSCSPISGHRSVSWYQQTPGQGLQFLFEYFSETQRNKGNFPGRFSGRQFSNSRSEMNVSTLELGDSALYLCASSPSIAGGPADTQYFGPGTRLTVL.

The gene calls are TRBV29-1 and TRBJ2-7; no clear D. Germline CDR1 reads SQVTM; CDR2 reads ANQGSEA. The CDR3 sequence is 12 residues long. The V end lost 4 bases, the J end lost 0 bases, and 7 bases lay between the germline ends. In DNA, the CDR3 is TGCAGCGTTGTTCTCAGCTCCTACGAGCAGTACTTC. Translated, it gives CSVVLSSYEQYF.

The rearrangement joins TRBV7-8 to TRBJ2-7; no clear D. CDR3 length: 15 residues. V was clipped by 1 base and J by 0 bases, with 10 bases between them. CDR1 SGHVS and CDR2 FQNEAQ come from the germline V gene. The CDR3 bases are TGTGCCAGCAGCTTAGTCTGGGGTCCCTCCTACGAGCAGTACTTC. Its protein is CASSLVWGPSYEQYF.

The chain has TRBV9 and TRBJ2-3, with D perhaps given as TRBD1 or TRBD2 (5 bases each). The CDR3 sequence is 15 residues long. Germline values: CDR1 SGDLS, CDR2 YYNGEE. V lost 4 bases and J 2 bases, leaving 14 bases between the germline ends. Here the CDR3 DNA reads TGTGCCAGCAGCCAAAAGAGGGGCGACACAGATACGCAGTATTTT. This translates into CASSQKRGDTDTQYF.

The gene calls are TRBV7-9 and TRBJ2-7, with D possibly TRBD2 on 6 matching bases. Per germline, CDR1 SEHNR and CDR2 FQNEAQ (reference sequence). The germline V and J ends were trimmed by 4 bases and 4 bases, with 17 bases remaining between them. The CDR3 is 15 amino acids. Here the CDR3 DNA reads TGTGCCAGCAGCTCCCGCCGGGACTCTCCTTACGAGCAGTACTTC. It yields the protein CASSSRRDSPYEQYF.

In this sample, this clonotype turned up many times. CDR3 sequence (DNA): TGTGCCAGTAGTCACCCGACAGGGTTCTATGGCTACACCTTC. Translated: CASSHPTGFYGYTF. The J gene is TRBJ1-2, the V gene TRBV19; 7 nucleotides line up with TRBD1. The CDR3 runs 14 residues. J lost 4 bases, V lost 5 bases, and 7 bases had no gene match. Germline CDR1 reads LNHDA; CDR2 reads SQIVND (reference sequence).

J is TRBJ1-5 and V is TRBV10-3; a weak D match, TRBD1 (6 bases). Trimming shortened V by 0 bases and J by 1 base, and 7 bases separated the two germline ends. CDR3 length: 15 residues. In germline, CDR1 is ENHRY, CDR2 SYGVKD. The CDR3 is CAISESGGSNQPQHF. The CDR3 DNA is TGTGCCATCAGTGAGTCAGGGGGAAGCAATCAGCCCCAGCATTTT.